This paragraph covers one T cell receptor beta chain sequence. These data belong to a study of cytomegalovirus exposure and HLA in healthy donors. From germline, CDR1 is MNHEY and CDR2 SMNVEV (reference sequence). This CDR3 comprises 14 residues. Trimming took off 11 bases at V and 6 bases at J, with 20 bases between the two ends. Primers included in the PCR were 60 Vbeta and 13 Jbeta primers. Produced via immunoSEQ multiplex PCR; TCRdb's table is partial and in-frame only. The sample lists under 200,000 clones, around three quarters occurring once. The V gene is TRBV27, the J gene TRBJ1-5; tentative D call: TRBD1 (5 bases). The source is a woman aged 40 to 50 in good health and CMV-seronegative. Sequenced material: PBMCs. The DNA for the CDR3 is TGTGCCGGCCCAGGCTGGCGGGGGAGTCAGCCCCAGCATTTT. Translated, it gives CAGPGWRGSQPQHF.